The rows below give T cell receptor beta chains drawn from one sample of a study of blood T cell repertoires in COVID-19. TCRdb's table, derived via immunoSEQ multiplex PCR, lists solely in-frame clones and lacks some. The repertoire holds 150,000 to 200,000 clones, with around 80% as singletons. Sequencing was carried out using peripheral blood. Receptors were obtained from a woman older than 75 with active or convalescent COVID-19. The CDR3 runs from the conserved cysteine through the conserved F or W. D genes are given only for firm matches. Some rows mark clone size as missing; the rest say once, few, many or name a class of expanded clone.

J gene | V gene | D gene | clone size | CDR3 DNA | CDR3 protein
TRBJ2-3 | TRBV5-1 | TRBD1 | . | TGCGCCAGCAGCTTCCCGGGACAGGGCCCCACAGATACGCAGTATTTT | CASSFPGQGPTDTQYF
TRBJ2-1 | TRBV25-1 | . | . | TGTGCCAGCAGTGAATATATTGGGCCCCTTCGGTTCTTC | CASSEYIGPLRFF
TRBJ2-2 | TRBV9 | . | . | TGTGCCAGCAGCGTAGCGTACGGGGTGGAGGGCACCGGGGAGCTGTTTTTT | CASSVAYGVEGTGELFF
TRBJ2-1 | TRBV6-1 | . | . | TGTGCCAGCAGTGACATGGACAGAAGAGTTTACAATGAGCAGTTCTTC | CASSDMDRRVYNEQFF
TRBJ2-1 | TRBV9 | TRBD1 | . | TGTGCCAGCAGCGAGCCGGGACAGCCCGCGGAGCAGTTCTTC | CASSEPGQPAEQFF
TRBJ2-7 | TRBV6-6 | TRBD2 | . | TGTGCCAGCAGTAGCGGGACGGCCTCCGAGCAGTACTTC | CASSSGTASEQYF
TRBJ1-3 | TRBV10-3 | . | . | TGTGCCATCAGTGATCCGGGACGGAGGGCCATATATTTT | CAISDPGRRAIYF
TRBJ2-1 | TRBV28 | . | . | TGTGCCAGCAGTTTATCAGGGGGGTCCTACAATGAGCAGTTCTTC | CASSLSGGSYNEQFF
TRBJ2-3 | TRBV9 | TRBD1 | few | TGTGCCAGCAGCGTTACAGGGGTCTCAGATACGCAGTATTTT | CASSVTGVSDTQYF
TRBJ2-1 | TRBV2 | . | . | TGTGCCAGCAAGGGGGTGCGCTCCTACAATGAGCAGTTCTTC | CASKGVRSYNEQFF
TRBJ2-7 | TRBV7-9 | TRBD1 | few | TGTGCCAGCAGCTTAAGTACAGGGGGCAACGAGCAGTACTTC | CASSLSTGGNEQYF
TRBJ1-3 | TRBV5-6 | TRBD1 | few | TGTGCCAGCAGGGGACAGCGGACCTCTGGAAACACCATATATTTT | CASRGQRTSGNTIYF
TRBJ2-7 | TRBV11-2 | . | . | TGTGCCAGCAGCCCCTCCGGACCGGGACTCTACGAGCAGTACTTC | CASSPSGPGLYEQYF
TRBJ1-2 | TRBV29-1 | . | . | TGCAGCGTTGAAAGGGAGGCCGGGGGTTTCGGCTACACCTTC | CSVEREAGGFGYTF
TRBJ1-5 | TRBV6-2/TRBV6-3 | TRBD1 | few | TGTGCCAGCAGTTACTCGTACAGGGGAGAGAGCCAGCCCCAGCATTTT | CASSYSYRGESQPQHF
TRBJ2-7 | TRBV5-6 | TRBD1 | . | TGTGCCAGCAGCGGGCGGGACAGGGAATCCGAGCAGTACTTC | CASSGRDRESEQYF
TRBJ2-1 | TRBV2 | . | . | TGTGCCAGCAGTGAAATCCTCGGGGAGCAGTTCTTC | CASSEILGEQFF
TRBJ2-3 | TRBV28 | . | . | TGTGCCAGCAGTTTTATCAGTTCATCAGATACGCAGTATTTT | CASSFISSSDTQYF
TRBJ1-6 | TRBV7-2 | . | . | TGTGCCAGCAGCCCCCACCCCTGGCAGGATTCACCCCTCCACTTT | CASSPHPWQDSPLHF
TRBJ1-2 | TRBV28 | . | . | TGTGCCAGCAGGCCCGGACTCGCGAGGGGCTACACCTTC | CASRPGLARGYTF
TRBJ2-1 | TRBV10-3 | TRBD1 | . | TGTGCCTCGTTGTCCGGGACAGGGGTCAATGAGCAGTTCTTC | CASLSGTGVNEQFF
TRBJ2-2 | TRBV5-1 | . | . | TGCGCCAGCAGCCAGGACAGTACCGGGGAGCTGTTTTTT | CASSQDSTGELFF
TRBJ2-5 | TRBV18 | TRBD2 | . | TGTGCCAGCTCACCCTTATCGTTAGCGGGGGCACTCCAAGAGACCCAGTACTTC | CASSPLSLAGALQETQYF
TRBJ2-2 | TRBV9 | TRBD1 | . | TGTGCCAGCAGCCCCGGGACAGGGAGGGAAGGATCCGGGGAGCTGTTTTTT | CASSPGTGREGSGELFF
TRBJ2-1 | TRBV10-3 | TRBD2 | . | TGTGCCATCAGTGAGTCGCGGGGGGACTACAATGAGCAGTTCTTC | CAISESRGDYNEQFF
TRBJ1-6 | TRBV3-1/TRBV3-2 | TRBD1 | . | TGTGCCAGCAGGACGACAGGGTCTTATAATTCACCCCTCCACTTT | CASRTTGSYNSPLHF
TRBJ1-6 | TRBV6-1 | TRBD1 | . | TGTGCCAGCAGTGCTAGGACAGGCCAGAGCTCCTATAATTCACCCCTCCACTTT | CASSARTGQSSYNSPLHF
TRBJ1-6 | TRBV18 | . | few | TGTGCCAGCTCAGCGACCCCCAACACCCACCGAGGATACTCACCCCTCCACTTT | CASSATPNTHRGYSPLHF
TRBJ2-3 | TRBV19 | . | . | TGTGCCAGTAGTATGTATAGCTATGAGACAGATACGCAGTATTTT | CASSMYSYETDTQYF